The clone carrying this TCR beta chain was observed many times. Its target is unknown. This entry is derived from a study of T cells in Graves' hyperthyroidism and ophthalmopathy. Regarding the study as a whole: In blood, most of the thyroid clonotypes expanded above 0.001 were also present.

Looked up from germline, CDR1 is KGHDR and CDR2 is SFDVKD. V shed 5 bases and J shed 2 bases, with 8 bases lying between them. This CDR3 has 13 amino acids. At least 3 on the Clinical Activity Score was recorded for ophthalmopathy patients, who also had NOSPECS grade at least 4 and duration under 3 months. From RNA transcripts, TCR beta CDR3 regions were amplified. Primed by the HTBI set, a first-round RT-PCR was run on the TCR CDR3. One entry per CDR3 protein, called by TCRdb with MiXCR from the multiplex PCR reads. The table has 500,000 to 650,000 distinct CDR3 sequences, more than 15% seen once; the top ten hold around 17%.

The chain uses TRBV24-1 and TRBJ1-2, with TRBD1 as a possible D gene (6 bases). The TCR was taken from a woman between 18 and 30 years old with Graves' ophthalmopathy. Material for sequencing was blood. CDR3 residues: CATSGGANYGYTF. DNA of the CDR3: TGTGCCACCAGTGGGGGGGCCAACTATGGCTACACCTTC.